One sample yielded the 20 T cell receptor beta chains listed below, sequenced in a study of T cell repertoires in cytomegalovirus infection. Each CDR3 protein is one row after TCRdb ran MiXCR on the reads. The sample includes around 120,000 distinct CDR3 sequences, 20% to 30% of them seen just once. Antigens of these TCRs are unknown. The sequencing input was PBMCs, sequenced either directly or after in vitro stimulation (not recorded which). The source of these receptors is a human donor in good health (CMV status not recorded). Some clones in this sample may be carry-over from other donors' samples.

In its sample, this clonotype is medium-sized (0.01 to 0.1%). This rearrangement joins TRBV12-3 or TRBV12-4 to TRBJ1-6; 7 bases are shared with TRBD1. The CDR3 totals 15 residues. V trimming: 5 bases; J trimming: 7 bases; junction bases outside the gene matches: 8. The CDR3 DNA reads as TGTGCCAGCAGTCCGCAGGGGGGTTGGAATTCACCCCTCCACTTT. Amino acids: CASSPQGGWNSPLHF.

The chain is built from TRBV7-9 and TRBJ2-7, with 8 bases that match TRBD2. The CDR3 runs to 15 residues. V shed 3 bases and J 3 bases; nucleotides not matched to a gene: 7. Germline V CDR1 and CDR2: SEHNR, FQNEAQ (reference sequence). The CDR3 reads CASSFGREGHYEQYF. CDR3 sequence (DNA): TGTGCCAGCAGCTTCGGTCGGGAGGGCCACTACGAGCAGTACTTC.

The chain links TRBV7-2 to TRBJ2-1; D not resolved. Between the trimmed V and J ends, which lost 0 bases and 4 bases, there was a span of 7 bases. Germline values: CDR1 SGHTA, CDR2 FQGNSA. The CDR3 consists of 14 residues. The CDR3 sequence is CASSLAPVYNEQFF. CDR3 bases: TGTGCCAGCAGCTTAGCGCCGGTATACAATGAGCAGTTCTTC.

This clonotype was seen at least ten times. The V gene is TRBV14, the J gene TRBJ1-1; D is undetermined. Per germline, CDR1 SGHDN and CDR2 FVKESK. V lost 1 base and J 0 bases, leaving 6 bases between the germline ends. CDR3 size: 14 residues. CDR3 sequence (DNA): TGTGCCAGCAGCCAAGTAGGACTGAACACTGAAGCTTTCTTT. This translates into CASSQVGLNTEAFF.

CDR3: CASRGLGGRASEQFF. CDR3 nucleotide sequence: TGTGCCAGCAGAGGTCTGGGCGGGAGGGCTAGTGAGCAGTTCTTC. The chain has TRBV7-2 and TRBJ2-1; 9 nucleotides align to TRBD2. CDR1 is SGHTA and CDR2 is FQGNSA in the germline V gene. The CDR3 is 15 residues long. V trimming: 6 bases; J trimming: 9 bases; junction bases outside the gene matches: 12.

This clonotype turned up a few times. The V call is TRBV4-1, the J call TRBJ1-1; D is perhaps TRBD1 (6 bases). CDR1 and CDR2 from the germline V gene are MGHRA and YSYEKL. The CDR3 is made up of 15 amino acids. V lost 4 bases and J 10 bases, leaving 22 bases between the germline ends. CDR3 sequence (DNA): TGCGCCAGCAGCCCAGACGACAGGCCCTGGGAGGTAGCTTTCTTT. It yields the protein CASSPDDRPWEVAFF.

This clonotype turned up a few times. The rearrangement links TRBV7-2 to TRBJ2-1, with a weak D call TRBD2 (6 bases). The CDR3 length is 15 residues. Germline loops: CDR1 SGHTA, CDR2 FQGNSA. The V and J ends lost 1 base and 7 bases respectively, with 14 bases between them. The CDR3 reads CASSLGSGLANEQFF. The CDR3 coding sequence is TGTGCCAGCAGCTTAGGATCCGGTCTAGCGAATGAGCAGTTCTTC.

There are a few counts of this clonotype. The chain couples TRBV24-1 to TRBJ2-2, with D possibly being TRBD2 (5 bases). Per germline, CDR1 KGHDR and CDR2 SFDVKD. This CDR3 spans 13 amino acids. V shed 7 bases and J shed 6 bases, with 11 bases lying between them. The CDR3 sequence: CATRMRAAGELFF. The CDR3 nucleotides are TGTGCCACCAGGATGAGGGCCGCCGGGGAGCTGTTTTTT.

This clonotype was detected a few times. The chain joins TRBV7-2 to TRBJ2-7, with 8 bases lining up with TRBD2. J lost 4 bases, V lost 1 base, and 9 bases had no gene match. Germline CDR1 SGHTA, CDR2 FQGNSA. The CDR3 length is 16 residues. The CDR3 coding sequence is TGTGCCAGCAGCTTAGAATGGAGCGGGGGACAATACGAGCAGTACTTC. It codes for CASSLEWSGGQYEQYF.

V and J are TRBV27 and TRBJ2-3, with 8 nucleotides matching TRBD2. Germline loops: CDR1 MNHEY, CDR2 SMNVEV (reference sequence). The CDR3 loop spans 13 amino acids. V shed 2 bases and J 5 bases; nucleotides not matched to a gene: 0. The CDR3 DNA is TGTGCCAGCAGTTTAGGGACTAGAGATACGCAGTATTTT. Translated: CASSLGTRDTQYF.

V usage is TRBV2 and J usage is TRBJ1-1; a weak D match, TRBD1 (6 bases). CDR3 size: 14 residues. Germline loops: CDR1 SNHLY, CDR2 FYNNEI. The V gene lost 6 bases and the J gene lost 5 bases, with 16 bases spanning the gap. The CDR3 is CASRSDGTGTEAFF. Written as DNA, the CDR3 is TGTGCCAGCAGGTCGGACGGAACAGGGACTGAAGCTTTCTTT.

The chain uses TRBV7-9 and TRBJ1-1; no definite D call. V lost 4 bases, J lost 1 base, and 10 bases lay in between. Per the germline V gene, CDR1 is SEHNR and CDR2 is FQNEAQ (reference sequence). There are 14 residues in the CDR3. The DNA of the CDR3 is TGTGCCAGCAGCTCTTGGCTTACGAACACTGAAGCTTTCTTT. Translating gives CASSSWLTNTEAFF.

The DNA of the CDR3 is TGCAGTGCTAGTATTCCCAACACTGAAGCTTTCTTT. The encoded protein is CSASIPNTEAFF. V is TRBV20-1 and J is TRBJ1-1; D ambiguous. Germline V gene sequence: CDR1 DFQATT, CDR2 SNEGSKA (reference sequence). The CDR3 runs 12 residues. Between the trimmed V and J ends, which lost 3 bases and 2 bases, there was a span of 7 bases.

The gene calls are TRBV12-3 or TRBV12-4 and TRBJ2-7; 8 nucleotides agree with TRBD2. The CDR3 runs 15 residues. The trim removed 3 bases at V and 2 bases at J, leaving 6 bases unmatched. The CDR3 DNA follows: TGTGCCAGCAGTTTGGGACTAGAAAACCCCTACGAGCAGTACTTC. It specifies CASSLGLENPYEQYF.

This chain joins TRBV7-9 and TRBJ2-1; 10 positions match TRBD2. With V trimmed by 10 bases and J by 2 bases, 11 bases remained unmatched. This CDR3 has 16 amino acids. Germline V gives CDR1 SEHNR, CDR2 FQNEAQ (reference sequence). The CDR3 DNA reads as TGTGCCACCGGCAGTCTAGCGGGAGTCCCCTACAATGAGCAGTTCTTC. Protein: CATGSLAGVPYNEQFF.

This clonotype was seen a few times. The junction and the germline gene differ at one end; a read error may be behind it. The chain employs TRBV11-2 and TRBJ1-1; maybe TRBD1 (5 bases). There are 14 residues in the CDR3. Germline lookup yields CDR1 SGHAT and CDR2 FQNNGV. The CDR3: CASSLDRSDTEAFF. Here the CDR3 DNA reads TGTGCCAGCAGCCTAGACAGATCGGACACTGAAGCTTTCTTT.

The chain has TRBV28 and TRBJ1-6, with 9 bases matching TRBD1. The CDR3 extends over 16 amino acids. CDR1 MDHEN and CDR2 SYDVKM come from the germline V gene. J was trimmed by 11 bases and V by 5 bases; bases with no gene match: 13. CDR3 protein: CASSDRDREGVTPLHF. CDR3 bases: TGTGCCAGCAGTGACAGGGACAGGGAAGGTGTGACACCCCTCCACTTT.

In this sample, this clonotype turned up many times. CDR3 nucleotides: TGTGCCAGCAGCGCCTATTTAGATACGCAGTATTTT. Its translation: CASSAYLDTQYF. The genes are TRBV7-2 and TRBJ2-3, with D hard to call. The ends were cut back, 5 bases at V and 5 bases at J, with 8 bases in the middle. Germline CDR1 is SGHTA and CDR2 is FQGNSA. The CDR3 has 12 residues.

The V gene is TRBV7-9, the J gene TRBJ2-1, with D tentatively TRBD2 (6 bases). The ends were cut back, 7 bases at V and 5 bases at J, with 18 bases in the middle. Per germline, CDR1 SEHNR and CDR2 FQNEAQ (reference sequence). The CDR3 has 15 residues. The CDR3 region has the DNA TGTGCCAGCACCTCCGGGACTGGGTCAGACAATGAGCAGTTCTTC. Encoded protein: CASTSGTGSDNEQFF.

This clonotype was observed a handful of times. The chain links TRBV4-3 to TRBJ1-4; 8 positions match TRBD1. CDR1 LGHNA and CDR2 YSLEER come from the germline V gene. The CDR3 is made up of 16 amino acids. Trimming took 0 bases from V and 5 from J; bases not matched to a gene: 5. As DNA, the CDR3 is TGCGCCAGCAGCCAAGATCGAGGGACAGGAAATGAAAAACTGTTTTTT. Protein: CASSQDRGTGNEKLFF.